This record concerns one T cell receptor beta chain sequence. Antigen unknown. These data belong to a study of T cells in Graves' hyperthyroidism and ophthalmopathy. Study-wide results and caveats: Ophthalmopathy onset followed model prediction by a median approximately 6.2 months. Blood held most thyroid clonotypes expanded above 0.001 frequency. In simple terms, a model built on 13 V-J features told ophthalmopathy apart from stable hyperthyroidism.

Patients showing uncontrolled infection, other autoimmune disease, pregnancy or lactation were ineligible. The CDR3 runs 14 residues. Germline CDR1 SGDLS, CDR2 YYNGEE. V lost 0 bases and J 2 bases, leaving 6 bases between the germline ends. Authors of the study amplified TCR beta CDR3 regions from RNA transcripts. The HTBI primer set was used in a first-round RT-PCR of the TCR CDR3. TCRdb recomputed calls from the multiplex PCR reads with MiXCR, one row per CDR3 protein. The sample consists of 550,000 to 600,000 distinct CDR3 sequences, around 45% of them appearing once. Source material: peripheral blood or thyroid tissue (not recorded which). The rearrangement links TRBV9 to TRBJ1-3; a possible D gene is TRBD1 (6 bases). This sequence originates from an adult woman with Graves' disease, either hyperthyroidism or ophthalmopathy (not recorded which). The CDR3 protein is CASSVGDTGNTIYF. The CDR3 region has the DNA TGTGCCAGCAGCGTAGGGGACACTGGAAACACCATATATTTT.